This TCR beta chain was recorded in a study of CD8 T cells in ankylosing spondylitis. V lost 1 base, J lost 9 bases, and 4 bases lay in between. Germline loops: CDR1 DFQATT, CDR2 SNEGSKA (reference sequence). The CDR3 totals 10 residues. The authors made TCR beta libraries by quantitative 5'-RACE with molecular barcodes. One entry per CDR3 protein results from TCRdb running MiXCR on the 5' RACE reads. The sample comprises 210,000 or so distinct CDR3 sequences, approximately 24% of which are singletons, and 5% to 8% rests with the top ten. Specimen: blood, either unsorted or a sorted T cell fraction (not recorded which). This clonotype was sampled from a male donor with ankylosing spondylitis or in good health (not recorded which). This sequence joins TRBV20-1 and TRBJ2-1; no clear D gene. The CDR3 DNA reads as TGCAGTGCTAGAGTCCGTGAGCAGTTCTTC. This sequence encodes CSARVREQFF.